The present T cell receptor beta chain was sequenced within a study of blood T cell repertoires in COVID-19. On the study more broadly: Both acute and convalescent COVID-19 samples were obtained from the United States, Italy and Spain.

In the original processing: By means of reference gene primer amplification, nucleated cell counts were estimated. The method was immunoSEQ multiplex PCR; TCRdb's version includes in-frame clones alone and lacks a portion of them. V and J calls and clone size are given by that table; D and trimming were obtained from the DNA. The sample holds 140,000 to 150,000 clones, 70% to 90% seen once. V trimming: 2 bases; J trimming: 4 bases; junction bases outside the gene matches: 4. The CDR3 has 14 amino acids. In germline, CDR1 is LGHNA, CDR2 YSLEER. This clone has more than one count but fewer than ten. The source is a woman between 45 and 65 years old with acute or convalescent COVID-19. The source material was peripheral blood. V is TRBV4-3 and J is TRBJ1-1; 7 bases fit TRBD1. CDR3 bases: TGCGCCAGCAGCCAAACAGGGGCGGCCACTGAAGCTTTCTTT. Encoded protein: CASSQTGAATEAFF.